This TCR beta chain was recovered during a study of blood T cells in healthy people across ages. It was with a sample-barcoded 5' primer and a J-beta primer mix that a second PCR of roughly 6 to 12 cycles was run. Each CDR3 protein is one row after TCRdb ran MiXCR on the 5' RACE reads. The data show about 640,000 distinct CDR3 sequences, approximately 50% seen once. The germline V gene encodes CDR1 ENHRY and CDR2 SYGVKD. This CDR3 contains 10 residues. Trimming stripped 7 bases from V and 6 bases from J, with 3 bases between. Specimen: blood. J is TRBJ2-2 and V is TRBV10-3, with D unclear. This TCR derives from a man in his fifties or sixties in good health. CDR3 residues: CAIKAGELFF. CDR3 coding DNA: TGTGCCATCAAAGCCGGGGAGCTGTTTTTT.